This T cell receptor beta chain is from a study of T cells in Graves' hyperthyroidism and ophthalmopathy. Turning to the study itself: Peripheral blood draws took place at initial diagnosis, ahead of any treatment.

Study-level findings and limits: By a 13 V-J model, ophthalmopathy was set apart from stable hyperthyroidism.

Amplification of TCR beta CDR3 regions used RNA as the template. A set of HTBI primers served as the primers for a first-round RT-PCR of the TCR CDR3. TCRdb ran MiXCR on the multiplex PCR reads and lists one entry per CDR3 protein. This table holds around 720,000 distinct CDR3 sequences, under 45% found once. A few counts support this clonotype. What it recognizes is unknown. Patients aged 18 to 65 had newly diagnosed hyperthyroidism of under 2 months' duration. The J segment lost 0 bases and the V segment lost 7 bases, leaving 6 bases of the junction unmatched. The CDR3 is made up of 14 amino acids. From germline, CDR1 is MDHEN and CDR2 SYDVKM.

The source is a middle-aged woman with Graves' hyperthyroidism. V usage is TRBV28 and J usage is TRBJ2-7; 7 positions match TRBD2. The sequencing input was blood. CDR3 nucleotides: TGTGCCAGCACCAGCGGGGCGAACTCCTACGAGCAGTACTTC. Translating it yields CASTSGANSYEQYF.